This paragraph reports one TCR beta chain. The antigen is unknown. The V gene lost 2 bases and the J gene lost 0 bases, with 13 bases spanning the gap. Per germline, CDR1 MGHRA and CDR2 YSYEKL. CDR3 length equals 17 residues. Libraries were prepared by immunoSEQ multiplex PCR; TCRdb keeps only in-frame clonotypes and omits some of them. The sample holds some 170,000 clones, approximately 86% seen once. This sample is part of a study of cytomegalovirus exposure and HLA in healthy donors. Whole-study results and caveats: The TCR clusters that emerged in the first cohort tended, a later analysis found, to co-occur in the 120 validation repertoires.

This TCR was recovered from a woman aged 18-29 years in good health and CMV-seronegative. The J gene is TRBJ2-2, the V gene TRBV4-1; D might be TRBD1 (6 bases). Source material: PBMCs. The CDR3 sequence: CASSQKGVQANTGELFF. The CDR3 nucleotides read TGCGCCAGCAGCCAAAAGGGGGTTCAAGCGAACACCGGGGAGCTGTTTTTT.